Included here is one TCR beta chain sequence, with context. Its antigen target is currently unknown. No clone much larger than this one lies a single base away; base qualities are absent. In the prospective study, participants were roughly 18 to 100 years old, resided in about two dozen geographic areas of the United States, and were enrolled through a virtual design. To assign participants to cohorts, the prospective study relied on clinical history that participants themselves reported in a screening survey and a study questionnaire. Recovered participants in ImmuneRACE Cohort 3 were defined by two consecutive negative NP/OP PCR tests, clearance by a healthcare professional, or resolution of symptoms. Each participant in the prospective study had whole blood, serum and a nasopharyngeal or oropharyngeal swab collected by mobile phlebotomists. Prospective study participants could optionally give additional blood draws and questionnaires over a roughly two-month period. Before DNA extraction, blood samples from the prospective study were shipped at room temperature or frozen.

From a lookup of the germline V gene (reference sequence), CDR1 and CDR2 are LGHDT and YNNKEL. Deletion took 1 base off V and 2 bases off J, with a span of 15 bases between the germline ends. The cysteine opens and the phenylalanine closes a CDR3 of 16 amino acids. Only the CDR3 DNA stays, 48 bases, in frame from base 1. TCRbeta CDR3 regions were amplified from genomic DNA by means of the immunoSEQ Assay, a bias-controlled multiplex PCR. In the authors' own workflow: Within the assay, amplification of reference gene primers was used to estimate how many nucleated cells each sample contained. To quantify the absolute abundance of each unique TCRbeta CDR3 rearrangement, sequence reads were collapsed and filtered. For each sample, productive Simpson clonality was calculated as the square root of Simpson's diversity index across productive rearrangements. The immuneACCESS repertoire file appears here via TCRdb, limited to in-frame rearrangements. These files lack a portion of the clones; in checked studies, under half of the deficit traces to unresolved V genes, and the cause of the others is not known. V and J calls and clone size come straight from that table; D and trimming were deduced from the DNA. The sample table contains some 490,000 clones; only one count was recorded for 88% of them. Of the sample, 7% to 10% is held by the ten largest clones.

This entry belongs to a study of blood T cell repertoires in COVID-19 (dated by TCRdb to 2018 to 2021). At the level of the whole study: Samples from collaborators originated in the United States, Italy and Spain and spanned both the acute and convalescent phases of COVID-19. Sample metadata almost always included a de-identified subject ID, COVID-19 status, age in years and sex. The dataset comprised deeply sampled blood TCRbeta repertoires from subjects exposed to, actively infected with, or recovered from COVID-19. The repertoires were released in a freely available public database intended as a resource for research on the immune response to SARS-CoV-2. The material from the prospective study consisted of cDNA or gDNA derived from T cells, B-cell-depleted T cells, or PBMCs. Samples were obtained from the ongoing ImmuneRACE study (first 160 participants) and from some 1,300 subjects provided by 6 global collaborators. HLA class I and class II types, where available, came from metadata supplied by the sample provider rather than from assay-based typing. Broad study findings and their caveats: The amount of clinical and demographic metadata varied by source and participant and was provided uncurated.

This chain is built from TRBV3-1 (or the pseudogene TRBV3-2) and TRBJ2-7; no D gene can be assigned with confidence. This clonotype originated in a woman aged 55-70 years who had recovered from COVID-19. Source material: PBMCs or T cells enriched from blood (not recorded which). The nucleotide sequence is given as TGTGCCAGCAGCCAAGGTCCGGGTCTGGGTCCCTACGAGCAGTACTTC. This codes for CASSQGPGLGPYEQYF.